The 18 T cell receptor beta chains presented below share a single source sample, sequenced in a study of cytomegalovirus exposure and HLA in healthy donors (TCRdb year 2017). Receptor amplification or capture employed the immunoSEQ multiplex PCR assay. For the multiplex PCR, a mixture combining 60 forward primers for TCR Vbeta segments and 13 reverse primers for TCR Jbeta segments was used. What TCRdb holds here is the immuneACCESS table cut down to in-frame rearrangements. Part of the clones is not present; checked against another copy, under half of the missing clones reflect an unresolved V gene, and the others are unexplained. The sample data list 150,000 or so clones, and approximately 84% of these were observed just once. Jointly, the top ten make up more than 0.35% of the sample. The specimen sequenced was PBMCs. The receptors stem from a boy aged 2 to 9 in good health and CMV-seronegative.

CDR3: CASSSTGPTNTEAFF. CDR3 DNA: TGCGCCAGCAGCTCTACAGGGCCCACGAACACTGAAGCTTTCTTT. V usage is TRBV5-1 and J usage is TRBJ1-1; D perhaps matches TRBD1 (6 bases). Trimming removed 3 bases at V and 1 base at J, with 13 bases between. CDR1 SGHRS and CDR2 YFSETQ come from the germline V gene. The CDR3 has 15 residues.

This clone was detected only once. DNA of the CDR3: TGTGCCAGCAGCAGAAACCAGAATAGCGACCCACAAGAGACCCAGTACTTC. Residues: CASSRNQNSDPQETQYF. The gene calls are TRBV21-1 and TRBJ2-5; TRBD2, as called in the table, went unchecked against the DNA. TRBV21-1 is an annotated pseudogene. The CDR3 totals 17 residues.

The CDR3 sequence is CASSSLRQGEQYF. CDR3 nucleotide sequence: TGTGCCAGCAGTTCCCTCCGGCAGGGGGAGCAGTACTTC. The chain links TRBV6-6 to TRBJ2-7; D is possibly TRBD1 (6 bases). This CDR3 contains 13 residues. The germline CDR1 and CDR2 sequences are MNHNY and SVGAGI (reference sequence). Deletions cut 4 bases from V and 7 bases from J, with 14 bases between.

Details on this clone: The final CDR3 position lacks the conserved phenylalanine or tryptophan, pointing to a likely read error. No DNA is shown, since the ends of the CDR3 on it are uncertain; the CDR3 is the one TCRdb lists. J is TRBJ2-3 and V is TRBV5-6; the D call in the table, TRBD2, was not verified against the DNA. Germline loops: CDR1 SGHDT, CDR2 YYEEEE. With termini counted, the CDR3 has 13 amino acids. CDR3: CASSRGASGSEGH.

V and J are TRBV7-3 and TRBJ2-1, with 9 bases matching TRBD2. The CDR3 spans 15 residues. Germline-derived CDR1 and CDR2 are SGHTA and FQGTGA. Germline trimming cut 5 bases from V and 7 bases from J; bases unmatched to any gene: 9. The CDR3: CASSIQFLAGNEQFF. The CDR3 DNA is TGTGCCAGCAGCATTCAATTCCTAGCGGGAAATGAGCAGTTCTTC.

Here the CDR3 reads CASSSVGTRSHEQFF. The CDR3 bases are TGCGCCAGCAGCTCCGTCGGGACTAGAAGTCATGAGCAGTTCTTC. The V gene is TRBV5-1, the J gene TRBJ2-1; 8 bases match TRBD2. CDR3 length: 15 residues. In germline, CDR1 is SGHRS, CDR2 YFSETQ. After removal of 3 bases from V and 8 bases from J, the junction contained 10 bases not matched to a gene. Together with reference TRBV5-1 and TRBJ2-1, the CDR3 gives the full variable domain: KAGVTQTPRYLIKTRGQQVTLSCSPISGHRSVSWYQQTPGQGLQFLFEYFSETQRNKGNFPGRFSGRQFSNSRSEMNVSTLELGDSALYLCASSSVGTRSHEQFFGPGTRLTVL.

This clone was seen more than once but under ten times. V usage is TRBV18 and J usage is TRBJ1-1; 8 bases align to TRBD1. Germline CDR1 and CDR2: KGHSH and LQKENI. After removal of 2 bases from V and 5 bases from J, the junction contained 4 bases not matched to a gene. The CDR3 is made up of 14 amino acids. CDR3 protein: CASSPSGQGTEAFF. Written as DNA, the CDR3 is TGTGCCAGCTCACCATCTGGACAGGGTACTGAAGCTTTCTTT. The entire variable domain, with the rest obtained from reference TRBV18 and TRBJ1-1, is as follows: NAGVMQNPRHLVRRRGQEARLRCSPMKGHSHVYWYRQLPEEGLKFMVYLQKENIIDESGMPKERFSAEFPKEGPSILRIQQVVRGDSAAYFCASSPSGQGTEAFFGQGTRLTVV.

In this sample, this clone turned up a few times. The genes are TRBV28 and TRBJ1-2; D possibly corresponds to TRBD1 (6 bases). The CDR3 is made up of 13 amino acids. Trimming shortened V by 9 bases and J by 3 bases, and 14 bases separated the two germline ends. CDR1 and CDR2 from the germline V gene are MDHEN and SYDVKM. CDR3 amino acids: CASFRGIDYGYTF. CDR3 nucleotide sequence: TGTGCCAGTTTCAGGGGAATAGACTATGGCTACACCTTC.

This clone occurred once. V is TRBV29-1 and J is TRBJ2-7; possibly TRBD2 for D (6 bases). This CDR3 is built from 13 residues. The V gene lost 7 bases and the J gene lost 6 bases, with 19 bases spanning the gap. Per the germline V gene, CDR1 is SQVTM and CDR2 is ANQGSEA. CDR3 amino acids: CSARIIKAGEQYF. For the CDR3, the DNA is TGCAGCGCCCGGATAATTAAAGCGGGCGAGCAGTACTTC.

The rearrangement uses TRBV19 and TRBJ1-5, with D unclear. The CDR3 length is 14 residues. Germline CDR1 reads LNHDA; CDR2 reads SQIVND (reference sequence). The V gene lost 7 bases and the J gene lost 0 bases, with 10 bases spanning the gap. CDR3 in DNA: TGTGCCAGTAAGGAGCGGAATAGCAATCAGCCCCAGCATTTT. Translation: CASKERNSNQPQHF.

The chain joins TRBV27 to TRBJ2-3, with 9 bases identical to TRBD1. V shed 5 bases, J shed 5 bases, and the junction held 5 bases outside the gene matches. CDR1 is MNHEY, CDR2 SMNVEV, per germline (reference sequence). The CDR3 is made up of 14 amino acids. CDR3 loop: CASSPDRGRDTQYF. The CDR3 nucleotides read TGTGCCAGCAGTCCTGACAGGGGGAGAGATACGCAGTATTTT.

DNA of the CDR3: TGCGCCAGCAGCCTCGGACAGGACCCAGATACGCAGTATTTT. It yields the protein CASSLGQDPDTQYF. The chain uses TRBV5-1 and TRBJ2-3; 7 nucleotides match TRBD1. The CDR3 is 14 amino acids. Unmatched junction bases numbered 6, after V lost 4 bases and J lost 4 bases. The germline gives CDR1 SGHRS, CDR2 YFSETQ.

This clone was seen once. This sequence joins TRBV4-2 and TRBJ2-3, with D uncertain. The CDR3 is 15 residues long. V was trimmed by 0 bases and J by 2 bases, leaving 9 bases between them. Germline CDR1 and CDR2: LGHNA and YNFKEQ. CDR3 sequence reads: CASSQEFLFTDTQYF. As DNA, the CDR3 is TGTGCCAGCAGCCAAGAGTTCCTTTTCACAGATACGCAGTATTTT.

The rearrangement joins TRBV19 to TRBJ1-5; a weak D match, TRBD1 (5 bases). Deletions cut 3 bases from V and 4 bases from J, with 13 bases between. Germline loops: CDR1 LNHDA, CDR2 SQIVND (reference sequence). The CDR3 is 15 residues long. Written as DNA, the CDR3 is TGTGCCAGTAGTATGTCCAGCAGGGTTAATCAGCCCCAGCATTTT. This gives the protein CASSMSSRVNQPQHF.

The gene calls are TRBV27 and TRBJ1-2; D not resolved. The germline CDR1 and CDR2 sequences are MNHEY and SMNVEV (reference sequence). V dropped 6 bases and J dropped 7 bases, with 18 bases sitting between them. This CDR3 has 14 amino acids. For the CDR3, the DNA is TGTGCCAGCAGCCACACACAGTGGTCTTTTGGCTACACCTTC. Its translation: CASSHTQWSFGYTF.

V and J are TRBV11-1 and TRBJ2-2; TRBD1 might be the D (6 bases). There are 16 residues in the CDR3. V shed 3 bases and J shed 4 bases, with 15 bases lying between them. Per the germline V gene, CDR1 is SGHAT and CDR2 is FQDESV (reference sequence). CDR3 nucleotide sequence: TGTGCCAGCAGCTTCAGGGGAACAAGAATCACCGGGGAGCTGTTTTTT. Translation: CASSFRGTRITGELFF. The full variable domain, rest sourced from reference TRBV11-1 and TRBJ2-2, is EAEVAQSPRYKITEKSQAVAFWCDPISGHATLYWYRQILGQGPELLVQFQDESVVDDSQLPKDRFSAERLKGVDSTLKIQPAELGDSAMYLCASSFRGTRITGELFFGEGSRLTVL.

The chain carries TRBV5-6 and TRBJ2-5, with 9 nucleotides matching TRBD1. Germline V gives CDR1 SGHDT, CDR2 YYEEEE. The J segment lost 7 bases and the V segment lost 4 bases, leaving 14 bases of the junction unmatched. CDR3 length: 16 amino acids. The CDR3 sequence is CASSRVEGQGLWTQYF. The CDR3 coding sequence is TGTGCCAGCAGCCGAGTCGAGGGACAGGGTCTATGGACCCAGTACTTC.

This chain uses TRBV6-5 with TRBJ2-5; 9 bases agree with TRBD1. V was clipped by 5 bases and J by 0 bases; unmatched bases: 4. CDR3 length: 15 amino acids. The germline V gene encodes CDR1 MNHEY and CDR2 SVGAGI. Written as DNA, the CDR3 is TGTGCCAGCAGTCGGGACAGGGTAAACCAAGAGACCCAGTACTTC. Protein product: CASSRDRVNQETQYF.